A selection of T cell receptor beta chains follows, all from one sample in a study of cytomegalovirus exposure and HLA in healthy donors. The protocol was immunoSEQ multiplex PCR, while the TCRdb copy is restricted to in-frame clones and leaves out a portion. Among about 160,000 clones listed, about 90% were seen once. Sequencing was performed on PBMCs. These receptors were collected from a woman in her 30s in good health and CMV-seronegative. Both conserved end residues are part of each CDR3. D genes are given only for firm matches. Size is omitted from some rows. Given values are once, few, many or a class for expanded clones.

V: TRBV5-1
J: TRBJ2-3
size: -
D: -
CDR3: CASNIGAASTDTQYF
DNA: TGCGCCAGCAACATCGGGGCGGCTAGCACAGATACGCAGTATTTT

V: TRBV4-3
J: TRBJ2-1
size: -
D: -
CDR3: CASSQDRDEQFF
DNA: TGCGCCAGCAGCCAAGACAGGGATGAGCAGTTCTTC

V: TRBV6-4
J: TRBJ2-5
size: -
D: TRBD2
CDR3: CASSARTSGCGGRDTQYF
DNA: TGTGCCAGCAGTGCCCGGACTAGCGGGTGCGGCGGAAGAGATACCCAGTACTTC

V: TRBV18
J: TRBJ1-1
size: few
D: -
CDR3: CASSPGYQRNTEAFF
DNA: TGTGCCAGCTCACCAGGGTATCAGAGGAACACTGAAGCTTTCTTT

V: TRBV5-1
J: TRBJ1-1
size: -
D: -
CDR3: CASSLVGAGDGGTEAFF
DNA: TGCGCCAGCAGCTTGGTGGGGGCGGGGGATGGAGGCACTGAAGCTTTCTTT

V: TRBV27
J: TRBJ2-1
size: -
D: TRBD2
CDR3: CASGPRGGAVNEQFF
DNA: TGTGCCAGCGGTCCCCGCGGGGGGGCGGTTAATGAGCAGTTCTTC

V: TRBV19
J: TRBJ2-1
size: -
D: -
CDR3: CASSRTFYNEQFF
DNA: TGTGCCAGTAGTAGGACATTCTACAATGAGCAGTTCTTC

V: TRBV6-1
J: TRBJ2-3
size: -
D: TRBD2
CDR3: CASSGLAGVTDTQYF
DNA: TGTGCCAGCAGTGGACTAGCGGGGGTCACAGATACGCAGTATTTT

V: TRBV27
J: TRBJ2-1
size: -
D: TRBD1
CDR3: CASKERIRDRGYNEQFF
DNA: TGTGCCAGCAAAGAGAGGATCCGGGACAGGGGTTACAATGAGCAGTTCTTC

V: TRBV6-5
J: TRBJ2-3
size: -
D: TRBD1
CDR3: CASSQTGGLSDTQYF
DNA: TGTGCCAGCAGTCAAACAGGGGGCCTTTCAGATACGCAGTATTTT

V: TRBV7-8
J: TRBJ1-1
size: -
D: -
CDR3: CASSLAGPMNTEAFF
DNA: TGTGCCAGCAGCTTAGCGGGCCCAATGAACACTGAAGCTTTCTTT

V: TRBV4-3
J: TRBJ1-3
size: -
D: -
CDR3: CASSQQIMGNSGNTIYF
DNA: TGCGCCAGCAGCCAACAAATCATGGGGAACTCTGGAAACACCATATATTTT

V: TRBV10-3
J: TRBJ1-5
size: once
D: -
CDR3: CAIRADRTQGQPQHF
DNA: TGTGCCATCAGGGCAGACAGGACTCAGGGTCAGCCCCAGCATTTT

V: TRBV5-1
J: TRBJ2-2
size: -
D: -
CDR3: CASSSDVPGELFF
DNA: TGCGCCAGCAGCTCAGATGTCCCCGGGGAGCTGTTTTTT

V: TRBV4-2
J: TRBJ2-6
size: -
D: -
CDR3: CASSQEQGLSGANVLTF
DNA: TGTGCCAGCAGCCAAGAGCAGGGGCTCTCTGGGGCCAACGTCCTGACTTTC

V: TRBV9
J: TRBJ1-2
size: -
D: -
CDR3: CASSVGIPSNYGYTF
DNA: TGTGCCAGCAGCGTAGGGATTCCGAGCAACTATGGCTACACCTTC

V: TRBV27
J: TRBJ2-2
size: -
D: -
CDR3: CASRSRDGYTGELFF
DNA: TGTGCCAGCAGAAGCCGGGACGGGTACACCGGGGAGCTGTTTTTT

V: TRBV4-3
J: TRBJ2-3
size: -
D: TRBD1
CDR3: CASSLGQGAQVDTQYF
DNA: TGCGCCAGCAGCCTCGGACAGGGGGCGCAGGTAGATACGCAGTATTTT

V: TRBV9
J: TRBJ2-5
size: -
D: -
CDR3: CASSVAPGARETQYF
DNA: TGTGCCAGCAGCGTAGCCCCCGGGGCTCGAGAGACCCAGTACTTC

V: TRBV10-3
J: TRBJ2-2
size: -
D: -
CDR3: CAISDRLGRSNTGELFF
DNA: TGTGCCATCAGTGACCGTTTAGGACGGTCGAACACCGGGGAGCTGTTTTTT

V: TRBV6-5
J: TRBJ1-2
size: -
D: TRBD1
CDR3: CASRPGTANYGYTF
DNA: TGTGCCAGCAGGCCCGGGACAGCTAACTATGGCTACACCTTC

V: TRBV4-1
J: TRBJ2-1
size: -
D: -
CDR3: CASSQRGIFRNEQFF
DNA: TGCGCCAGCAGCCAAAGAGGGATTTTTAGGAATGAGCAGTTCTTC

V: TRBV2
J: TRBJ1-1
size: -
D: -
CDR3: CASRESRPRGEAFF
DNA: TGTGCCAGCAGGGAGTCCCGGCCGAGGGGTGAAGCTTTCTTT

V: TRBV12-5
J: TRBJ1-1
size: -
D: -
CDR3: CASAPRPNTEAFF
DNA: TGTGCTAGTGCCCCAAGGCCGAACACTGAAGCTTTCTTT

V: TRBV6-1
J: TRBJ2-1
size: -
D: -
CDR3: CASSEWDNEQFF
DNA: TGTGCCAGCAGTGAATGGGACAATGAGCAGTTCTTC

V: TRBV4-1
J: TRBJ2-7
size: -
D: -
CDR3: CASSQVRDGEQYF
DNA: TGCGCCAGCAGCCAAGTACGGGACGGCGAGCAGTACTTC

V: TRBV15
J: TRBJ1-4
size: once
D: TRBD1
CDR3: CATSRDRGTAYNEKLFF
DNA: TGTGCCACCAGCAGAGATCGCGGGACAGCGTACAATGAAAAACTGTTTTTT

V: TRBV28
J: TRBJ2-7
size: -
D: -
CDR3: CASRHRTGSSYEQYF
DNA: TGTGCCAGCAGACATCGCACAGGGAGCTCCTACGAGCAGTACTTC

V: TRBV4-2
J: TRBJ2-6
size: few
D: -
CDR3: CASSQEGGQGANVLTF
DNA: TGTGCCAGCAGCCAAGAGGGGGGTCAGGGGGCCAACGTCCTGACTTTC

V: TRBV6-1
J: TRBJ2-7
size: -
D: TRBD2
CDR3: CASSEALRGGVQAYEQYF
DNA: TGTGCCAGCAGTGAAGCGCTTCGGGGAGGGGTACAAGCATACGAGCAGTACTTC

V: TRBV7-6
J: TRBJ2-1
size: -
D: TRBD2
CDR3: CASSLLTSGRVNEQFF
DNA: TGTGCCAGCAGCTTATTAACCAGCGGGAGGGTGAATGAGCAGTTCTTC

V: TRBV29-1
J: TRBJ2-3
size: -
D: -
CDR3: CSVEGRAGPSTDTQYF
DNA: TGCAGCGTTGAAGGACGTGCGGGGCCTAGCACAGATACGCAGTATTTT

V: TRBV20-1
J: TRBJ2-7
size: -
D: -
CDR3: CSASIGSEQYF
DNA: TGCAGTGCTAGTATCGGGTCCGAGCAGTACTTC

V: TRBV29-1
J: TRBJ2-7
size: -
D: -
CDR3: CSAGSGDYEQYF
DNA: TGCAGCGCCGGGTCCGGAGACTACGAGCAGTACTTC

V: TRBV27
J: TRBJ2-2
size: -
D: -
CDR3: CASRFGDRDTGELFF
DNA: TGTGCCAGCCGCTTCGGCGACAGAGACACCGGGGAGCTGTTTTTT

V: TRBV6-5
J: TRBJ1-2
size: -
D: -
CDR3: CASTNSGGAFGYTF
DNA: TGTGCCAGCACCAATTCGGGGGGGGCATTTGGCTACACCTTC

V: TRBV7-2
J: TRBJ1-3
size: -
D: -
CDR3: CASSLVRTVASGNTIYF
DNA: TGTGCCAGCAGCTTAGTTCGGACAGTCGCCTCTGGAAACACCATATATTTT

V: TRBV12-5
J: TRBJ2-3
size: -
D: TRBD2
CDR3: CASGLASGGAASTDTQYF
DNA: TGTGCTAGTGGTTTGGCTAGCGGGGGGGCGGCTAGCACAGATACGCAGTATTTT

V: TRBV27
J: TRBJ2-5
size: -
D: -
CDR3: CASSLSSRETQYF
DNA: TGTGCCAGCAGTTTATCCTCACGGGAGACCCAGTACTTC

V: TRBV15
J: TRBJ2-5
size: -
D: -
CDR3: CATKTFRDLEETQYF
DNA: TGTGCCACCAAAACATTCCGGGACCTCGAAGAGACCCAGTACTTC

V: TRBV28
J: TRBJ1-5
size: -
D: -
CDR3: CASSLLGKGNQPQHF
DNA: TGTGCCAGCAGTTTATTGGGAAAAGGAAATCAGCCCCAGCATTTT

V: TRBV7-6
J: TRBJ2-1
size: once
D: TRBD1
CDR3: CASTPGTGGNNEQFF
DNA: TGTGCCAGCACCCCGGGGACAGGGGGCAACAATGAGCAGTTCTTC

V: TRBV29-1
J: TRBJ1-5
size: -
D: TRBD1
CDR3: CSVRQGRDQPQHF
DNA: TGCAGCGTTAGACAGGGCCGGGATCAGCCCCAGCATTTT

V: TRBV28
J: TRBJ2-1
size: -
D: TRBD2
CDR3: CASSSSGSSGNEQFF
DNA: TGTGCCAGCAGTTCTAGCGGGAGCTCCGGGAATGAGCAGTTCTTC